The rows below give T cell receptor beta chains drawn from one sample of a study of blood T cell repertoires in COVID-19. Profiled with immunoSEQ multiplex PCR; TCRdb holds only in-frame clones, not every one. The table has fewer than 80,000 clones, roughly three quarters seen once. Sequenced: peripheral blood. The receptors originated from a man aged 60 to 75 with COVID-19, enrolled during active disease. The CDR3 runs from the conserved cysteine through the conserved F or W. Fields, in order: D gene, V gene, J gene, CDR3 length, clone size, CDR3 protein, CDR3 DNA. The D gene is left open where the match is weak. Clone sizes are given selectively: once, few, many, or a class where the clone is expanded.

-	TRBV14	TRBJ1-5	14	medium-sized	CASSQGRGGQPQHF	TGTGCCAGCAGCCAAGGACGGGGAGGCCAGCCCCAGCATTTT
-	TRBV28	TRBJ1-2	12	-	CASSFNEYGYTF	TGTGCCAGCAGTTTTAATGAGTATGGCTACACCTTC
TRBD1	TRBV4-1	TRBJ2-7	15	-	CASSQQRTGRHEQYF	TGCGCCAGCAGCCAACAAAGGACAGGGAGACACGAGCAGTACTTC
-	TRBV7-9	TRBJ1-4	14	-	CASSLGLANEKLFF	TGTGCCAGCAGCTTGGGACTCGCCAATGAAAAACTGTTTTTT
TRBD1	TRBV5-1	TRBJ2-7	13	few	CASSFGTGAEQYF	TGCGCCAGCAGCTTCGGGACAGGGGCCGAGCAGTACTTC
-	TRBV7-3	TRBJ2-1	15	-	CASRPRADQYNEQFF	TGTGCCAGCAGACCCCGTGCAGATCAGTACAATGAGCAGTTCTTC
-	TRBV5-1	TRBJ2-7	12	-	CASSALAGEQYF	TGCGCCAGCAGCGCTCTAGCCGGCGAGCAGTACTTC
TRBD2	TRBV11-2	TRBJ2-3	16	-	CASSSRGTSLEDTQYF	TGTGCCAGCAGCTCCCGCGGGACTAGTCTTGAAGATACGCAGTATTTT
-	TRBV14	TRBJ1-2	13	few	CASSRATGNGYTF	TGTGCCAGCAGCCGAGCTACGGGAAATGGCTACACCTTC
TRBD1	TRBV11-2	TRBJ1-5	15	few	CASSLTRGDNQPQHF	TGTGCCAGCAGCTTAACCAGGGGGGACAATCAGCCCCAGCATTTT
-	TRBV19	TRBJ2-5	15	-	CASKARQGSQETQYF	TGTGCCAGTAAAGCCCGCCAGGGCAGCCAAGAGACCCAGTACTTC
-	TRBV5-1	TRBJ2-5	14	-	CASSMKGVSGAQYF	TGCGCCAGCAGCATGAAGGGGGTTTCAGGGGCCCAGTACTTC
-	TRBV6-4	TRBJ2-3	15	-	CASSEGGRSTDTQYF	TGTGCCAGCAGTGAGGGGGGTCGATCCACAGATACGCAGTATTTT
-	TRBV2	TRBJ1-1	13	once	CASSVNGDTEAFF	TGTGCCAGCAGTGTGAACGGAGACACTGAAGCTTTCTTT
-	TRBV4-2	TRBJ2-1	18	-	CASSPAGAGSFSYNEQFF	TGTGCCAGCAGCCCGGCCGGGGCGGGGTCGTTTAGCTACAATGAGCAGTTCTTC
-	TRBV4-2	TRBJ1-3	15	-	CASSQQTGSGNTIYF	TGTGCCAGCAGCCAGCAGACAGGTTCTGGAAACACCATATATTTT
TRBD1	TRBV18	TRBJ1-3	15	-	CASSPGTGSGNTIYF	TGTGCCAGCTCACCTGGGACAGGATCTGGAAACACCATATATTTT
-	TRBV7-6	TRBJ2-7	13	-	CASSSGQTYEQYF	TGTGCCAGCAGCTCCGGACAGACCTACGAGCAGTACTTC
-	TRBV6-5	TRBJ1-5	12	-	CASSTGYQPQHF	TGTGCCAGCAGTACAGGGTATCAGCCCCAGCATTTT
-	TRBV11-2	TRBJ2-3	14	once	CASSPIVSTDTQYF	TGTGCCAGCAGCCCAATTGTGAGCACAGATACGCAGTATTTT
-	TRBV3-1/TRBV3-2	TRBJ2-2	14	-	CASSPPKRTGELFF	TGTGCCAGCAGCCCCCCTAAGCGTACCGGGGAGCTGTTTTTT
TRBD1	TRBV9	TRBJ2-6	18	-	CASSARTGGGSGANVLTF	TGTGCCAGCAGCGCCAGGACAGGGGGGGGCTCTGGGGCCAACGTCCTGACTTTC
-	TRBV5-1	TRBJ2-1	13	-	CASSLASVDEQFF	TGCGCCAGCAGCTTGGCCAGCGTTGATGAGCAGTTCTTC
-	TRBV5-1	TRBJ1-1	15	once	CASSLSSGSHPEAFF	TGCGCCAGCAGCTTGTCTTCGGGATCTCATCCTGAAGCTTTCTTT
-	TRBV7-3	TRBJ1-3	16	once	CASSLNPLSSGNTIYF	TGTGCCAGCAGCTTAAACCCACTGAGCTCTGGAAACACCATATATTTT
-	TRBV19	TRBJ2-7	14	-	CATVQGRGSYEQYF	TGTGCTACAGTGCAGGGCAGAGGCTCCTACGAGCAGTACTTC
-	TRBV12-5	TRBJ2-1	15	-	CASGFGLARSSEQFF	TGTGCTAGTGGTTTCGGGCTAGCGAGAAGCAGTGAGCAGTTCTTC
-	TRBV20-1	TRBJ2-3	15	-	CSASFARGDTDTQYF	TGCAGTGCTAGTTTCGCTCGGGGAGACACAGATACGCAGTATTTT
-	TRBV30	TRBJ1-2	13	few	CAWSRRGNYGYTF	TGTGCCTGGAGTAGGAGGGGAAACTATGGCTACACCTTC
-	TRBV5-4	TRBJ2-7	15	-	CASSRRDSLSYEQYF	TGTGCCAGCAGCAGACGGGACTCCCTTTCCTACGAGCAGTACTTC
-	TRBV19	TRBJ2-2	14	-	CASSTALVFGELFF	TGTGCCAGTAGTACGGCACTAGTATTCGGGGAGCTGTTTTTT
TRBD2	TRBV24-1	TRBJ2-1	17	-	CATSDLRTSGTYNEQFF	TGTGCCACCAGTGATTTGAGGACTAGCGGGACATACAATGAGCAGTTCTTC
-	TRBV7-3	TRBJ2-1	14	once	CASSLMAGYNEQFF	TGTGCCAGCAGCTTAATGGCGGGGTACAATGAGCAGTTCTTC
-	TRBV7-9	TRBJ1-2	12	-	CASSFTNYGYTF	TGTGCCAGCAGCTTTACAAACTATGGCTACACCTTC
-	TRBV4-1	TRBJ1-1	12	-	CATAGYGTEAFF	TGCGCCACTGCAGGTTACGGCACTGAAGCTTTCTTT
TRBD1	TRBV6-6	TRBJ1-3	16	-	CASSYVDRVAGNTIYF	TGTGCCAGCAGTTACGTTGACAGGGTGGCTGGAAACACCATATATTTT
TRBD1	TRBV6-5	TRBJ2-2	15	-	CASTQGQGFGGELFF	TGTGCCAGCACCCAGGGACAGGGGTTCGGCGGGGAGCTGTTTTTT
-	TRBV24-1	TRBJ1-1	15	-	CAPLGPGGPNTEAFF	TGTGCCCCGCTAGGACCCGGGGGACCCAACACTGAAGCTTTCTTT
TRBD1	TRBV18	TRBJ2-7	14	-	CASSPERQGNEQYF	TGTGCCAGCTCACCTGAAAGACAGGGGAACGAGCAGTACTTC
-	TRBV18	TRBJ1-1	14	-	CASSPNSMNTEAFF	TGTGCCAGCTCACCAAACAGTATGAACACTGAAGCTTTCTTT